This entry describes one TCR beta chain. What it recognizes is unknown. This record belongs to a study of T cell responses to AZD1222 COVID-19 vaccine. Whole-study results and caveats: Repertoire sampling was restricted to post-peak T cell response timepoints. Donors were mostly white British, more females; clonal diversity possibly underestimated. Seropositivity was recorded at baseline in only a handful of AZD1222 recipients. After two AZD1222 doses, spike-specific TCR breadth and depth rose versus day 0.

Profiling relied on immunoSEQ multiplex PCR, and the TCRdb table lists in-frame clones only, not all of them. The repertoire includes fewer than 90,000 clones, roughly 90% of them detected once, and 24% sits in the top ten. The starting material was peripheral blood, obtained on day 0 of AZD1222 vaccination. The receptor's source is an adult in good health.

The CDR3 is CASSLVLGLGELFF. The CDR3 nucleotides are TGTGCCAGCAGCTTAGTTTTGGGCCTCGGGGAGCTGTTTTTT. J is TRBJ2-2 and V is TRBV11-2; D is undetermined. The germline V gene has CDR1 SGHAT and CDR2 FQNNGV. CDR3 length equals 14 residues. V was shortened by 1 base and J by 7 bases, with 10 bases between the two germline ends.